There are a few counts of the clone carrying this T cell receptor beta chain. The antigen remains undetermined. The data were taken from a study of early T cells in non-severe SARS-CoV-2 infection. Study results and caveats: VDJdb-based matching was biased toward anti-spike CD8 responses and missed private and CD4 specificities.

TCRdb re-analysed the 5' RACE reads in MiXCR, keeping a single row per CDR3 protein. The repertoire has approximately 69,000 distinct CDR3 sequences, about 10% of them found once; the top ten carry around 6%. The CDR3 runs to 15 residues. Between the trimmed V and J ends, which lost 3 bases and 4 bases, there was a span of 12 bases. The germline CDR1 and CDR2 sequences are SGHAT and FQNNGV. Sequences were derived from whole blood, sampled at baseline. This clonotype was obtained from an adult who was a healthcare worker with PCR-confirmed SARS-CoV-2 infection or an uninfected control (not recorded which). The V call is TRBV11-2, the J call TRBJ2-2; D may be TRBD2 (6 bases). In DNA form, the CDR3 reads TGTGCCAGCAGCTTTGAGGGACTGGTCACCGGGGAGCTGTTTTTT. Its translation: CASSFEGLVTGELFF.